A selection of T cell receptor beta chains follows, all from one sample in a study of shared clonotypes between healthy human individuals. The assay was immunoSEQ multiplex PCR, and TCRdb's table has in-frame clones only and misses some. The sample gives about 800,000 clones, about 96% of which show up once; under 0.3% is in the top ten. The sequenced sample was naive CD8+ T cells sorted from blood. Source of these receptors: a young man in good health. Both conserved end residues are part of each CDR3. A D gene is named only where the DNA matches it firmly. The size field is filled for only some rows; it gives once, few, many or a size class.

J gene	D gene	CDR3 length	V gene	clone size	CDR3 DNA	CDR3 protein
TRBJ2-3	NA	11	TRBV19	NA	TGTGCCAGTATGGCCACAGATACGCAGTATTTT	CASMATDTQYF
TRBJ2-1	TRBD2	15	TRBV6-1	NA	TGTGCCAGCAGTGTAGGGACTAGCAGCTACAATGAGCAGTTCTTC	CASSVGTSSYNEQFF
TRBJ2-7	NA	12	TRBV5-4	NA	TGTGCCAGCAGCCCGGGTGGGTACGAGCAGTACTTC	CASSPGGYEQYF
TRBJ2-1	NA	14	TRBV7-8	NA	TGTGCCAGCAGCTTAGTGGCAGGGGACAATGAGCAGTTCTTC	CASSLVAGDNEQFF
TRBJ1-3	NA	16	TRBV28	NA	TGTGCCAGCAGTCCAGGGTGGGAGATTAGTGGAAACACCATATATTTT	CASSPGWEISGNTIYF
TRBJ2-1	TRBD2	15	TRBV7-2	NA	TGTGCCAGCAGCTTAGTAACTAGCGGGGGGAATGAGCAGTTCTTC	CASSLVTSGGNEQFF
TRBJ2-1	NA	16	TRBV11-3	NA	TGTGCCAGCAGCTTAGGGGGCCAGAGCTCCTACAATGAGCAGTTCTTC	CASSLGGQSSYNEQFF
TRBJ1-5	NA	12	TRBV28	NA	TGTGCCAGCAGTTTCATGGGTCAGCCCCAGCATTTT	CASSFMGQPQHF
TRBJ2-7	TRBD1	15	TRBV6-5	NA	TGTGCCAGCAGTCACGGACAGGGGAAGTTGGACGAGCAGTACTTC	CASSHGQGKLDEQYF
TRBJ2-3	NA	8	TRBV20-1	NA	TGCGTGACAGATACGCAGTATTTT	CVTDTQYF
TRBJ2-1	TRBD2	17	TRBV7-8	once	TGTGCCAGCAGCCTCCCGGGGGAGGGGAGCTCCTACAATGAGCAGTTCTTC	CASSLPGEGSSYNEQFF
TRBJ2-1	NA	15	TRBV28	NA	TGTGCCAGCAGTTTAGTTGGACAGACTTACAATGAGCAGTTCTTC	CASSLVGQTYNEQFF
TRBJ2-5	NA	12	TRBV18	NA	TGTGCCAGCTCACCATCCCAAGAGACCCAGTACTTC	CASSPSQETQYF
TRBJ2-5	NA	14	TRBV7-2	NA	TGTGCCAGCAGCTTAGTTGGGAACCAAGAGACCCAGTACTTC	CASSLVGNQETQYF
TRBJ2-1	NA	14	TRBV27	NA	TGTGCCAGCAGTGACCAATACAGCTACAATGAGCAGTTCTTC	CASSDQYSYNEQFF
TRBJ2-1	TRBD1	15	TRBV11-2	NA	TGTGCCAGCAGCGCGGACAGGGGGGGGTACAATGAGCAGTTCTTC	CASSADRGGYNEQFF
TRBJ2-7	TRBD1	15	TRBV4-3	NA	TGCGCCAGCAGCCAAGCACAGGGGAAATCCTACGAGCAGTACTTC	CASSQAQGKSYEQYF
TRBJ2-7	TRBD1	15	TRBV27	NA	TGTGCCAGCAGTCCGCCCGGACAGGGAGGCCACGAGCAGTACTTC	CASSPPGQGGHEQYF
TRBJ2-7	NA	13	TRBV27	NA	TGTGCCAGCAGTTTTAAGGTAGGGGACGAGCAGTACTTC	CASSFKVGDEQYF
TRBJ1-5	NA	13	TRBV2	NA	TGTGCCAGCAGTTGGAACTCCAATCAGCCCCAGCATTTT	CASSWNSNQPQHF
TRBJ1-2	NA	16	TRBV18	NA	TGTGCCAGCTCCCCTTCTCGACAGGCCTATAACTATGGCTACACCTTC	CASSPSRQAYNYGYTF
TRBJ2-7	TRBD1	16	TRBV11-2	NA	TGTGCCAGCAGCTTAGTAGGGACAGGGAGCTCCTACGAGCAGTACTTC	CASSLVGTGSSYEQYF
TRBJ2-5	TRBD1	15	TRBV5-6	NA	TGTGCCAGCAGCTTATCAGGGGGAGACCAAGAGACCCAGTACTTC	CASSLSGGDQETQYF
TRBJ2-2	NA	12	TRBV5-4	NA	TGTGCCAGCAGCTTTAACACCGGGGAGCTGTTTTTT	CASSFNTGELFF
TRBJ2-1	TRBD2	13	TRBV10-2	NA	TGCGCCAGCTGGGGACTATCCTACAATGAGCAGTTCTTC	CASWGLSYNEQFF
TRBJ1-1	NA	14	TRBV4-2	once	TGTGCCAGCAGCCAAGATCAGAAAAGCACTGAAGCTTTCTTT	CASSQDQKSTEAFF
TRBJ2-7	TRBD2	14	TRBV27	NA	TGTGCCAGCAGTTTCGGCGGGAGTTTCTACGAGCAGTACTTC	CASSFGGSFYEQYF
TRBJ2-7	NA	13	TRBV11-2	NA	TGTGCCAGCAGCTTTGGCCCCTTCTACGAGCAGTACTTC	CASSFGPFYEQYF
TRBJ2-5	TRBD1	16	TRBV2	NA	TGTGCCAGCAGTGAAGCGGGGACAGGGGGCGAGGAGACCCAGTACTTC	CASSEAGTGGEETQYF
TRBJ2-5	NA	15	TRBV25-1	NA	TGTGCCAGCAGTGGAAACCCCGGAGCAGGGGAGACCCAGTACTTC	CASSGNPGAGETQYF
TRBJ1-1	NA	12	TRBV27	once	TGTGCCAGCAGCCACACAGGGTCTGAAGCTTTCTTT	CASSHTGSEAFF
TRBJ1-1	TRBD1	17	TRBV13	NA	TGTGCCAGCAGCTTCCCCTCCAACGTCAGGGGGCCAGTTGAAGCTTTCTTT	CASSFPSNVRGPVEAFF
TRBJ2-7	NA	12	TRBV13	NA	TGTGCCAGCAGCTTAGAGGGGTACGAGCAGTACTTC	CASSLEGYEQYF
TRBJ2-5	NA	13	TRBV2	NA	TGTGCCAGCAGTGAAATGGCACAAGAGACCCAGTACTTC	CASSEMAQETQYF
TRBJ1-1	NA	13	TRBV30	NA	TGTGCCTGGACGGGCGGAATGAACACTGAAGCTTTCTTT	CAWTGGMNTEAFF
TRBJ2-1	TRBD1	17	TRBV5-1	NA	TGCGCCAGCAGCTTGGCACAGGGGACGCGCTCCTACAATGAGCAGTTCTTC	CASSLAQGTRSYNEQFF
TRBJ2-3	TRBD2	15	TRBV7-9	NA	TGTGCCAGCAGCGCGAGCGGGACGAGCACAGATACGCAGTATTTT	CASSASGTSTDTQYF
TRBJ2-7	TRBD1	13	TRBV29-1	NA	TGCAGCGTTGAGGAGCAGGGGGCGAGCGAGCAGTACTTC	CSVEEQGASEQYF
TRBJ2-1	TRBD2	16	TRBV2	once	TGTGCCAGCAGGCCGACTAGCGGGAGGGATTACAATGAGCAGTTCTTC	CASRPTSGRDYNEQFF
TRBJ2-1	NA	13	TRBV29-1	NA	TGCAGCGTTGTTAGCATCACGTTCAATGAGCAGTTCTTC	CSVVSITFNEQFF
TRBJ2-7	NA	19	TRBV14	once	TGTGCCAGCAGCCAATTCGACCAAGGGACCGCAGATCACCCCTACGAGCAGTACTTC	CASSQFDQGTADHPYEQYF
TRBJ2-3	TRBD2	17	TRBV30	NA	TGTGCCTGGAGGAGGACACTAGCGGACACCAGCACAGATACGCAGTATTTT	CAWRRTLADTSTDTQYF
TRBJ2-3	TRBD1	15	TRBV28	NA	TGTGCCAGCAGCCGGGGACAGGCAAACACAGATACGCAGTATTTT	CASSRGQANTDTQYF